These 15 T cell receptor beta chains were sequenced from one sample in a study of blood T cell repertoires in COVID-19. The protocol was immunoSEQ multiplex PCR, while the TCRdb copy is restricted to in-frame clones and leaves out a portion. The repertoire holds around 130,000 clones, with over 80% as singletons. Sequencing was done on a sample of peripheral blood. These receptors were taken from a man aged 35 to 55 with active or convalescent COVID-19.

The gene calls are TRBV30 and TRBJ1-2; the D is unclear. CDR3 length equals 15 residues. The ends were cut back, 1 base at V and 3 bases at J, with 15 bases in the middle. Germline V CDR1 and CDR2: GTSNPN, SVGIG (reference sequence). CDR3 bases: TGTGCCTGGAGTGGGTTGACATCTCCGGACTATGGCTACACCTTC. This codes for CAWSGLTSPDYGYTF.

In its sample, this clone was seen a few times. The J gene is TRBJ1-3, the V gene TRBV5-1; D uncertain. Per the germline V gene, CDR1 is SGHRS and CDR2 is YFSETQ. The CDR3 has 15 amino acids. The ends were cut back, 4 bases at V and 0 bases at J, with 11 bases in the middle. CDR3 loop: CASSLDSLSGNTIYF. The CDR3 DNA reads TGCGCCAGCAGCCTGGACTCGCTCTCTGGAAACACCATATATTTT.

This clone has just one count. The J gene is TRBJ1-3, the V gene TRBV9, with D unclear. Trimming cost V 0 bases and J 0 bases, with 13 bases left between them. Germline values: CDR1 SGDLS, CDR2 YYNGEE. CDR3 length: 17 residues. The CDR3 spells CASSVEGLVASGNTIYF. The CDR3 DNA reads as TGTGCCAGCAGCGTAGAAGGACTAGTGGCCTCTGGAAACACCATATATTTT. Together with reference TRBV9 and TRBJ1-3, the CDR3 gives the full variable domain: DSGVTQTPKHLITATGQRVTLRCSPRSGDLSVYWYQQSLDQGLQFLIQYYNGEERAKGNILERFSAQQFPDLHSELNLSSLELGDSALYFCASSVEGLVASGNTIYFGEGSWLTVV.

The gene calls are TRBV5-1 and TRBJ1-2, with a weak D call TRBD1 (6 bases). This CDR3 spans 14 amino acids. Germline assignment: CDR1 SGHRS and CDR2 YFSETQ. The V and J ends lost 0 bases and 4 bases respectively, with 10 bases between them. The CDR3 spells CASSLEGDPYGYTF. The CDR3 DNA sequence: TGCGCCAGCAGCTTGGAGGGGGACCCCTATGGCTACACCTTC.

The chain links TRBV7-3 to TRBJ1-1; 7 nucleotides line up with TRBD1. CDR1 is SGHTA and CDR2 is FQGTGA in the germline V gene. CDR3 size: 14 residues. J lost 5 bases, V lost 4 bases, and 7 bases had no gene match. The CDR3 DNA is TGTGCCAGCAGCTCCCGAGAGGGGGCAACTGAAGCTTTCTTT. It specifies CASSSREGATEAFF.

The gene calls are TRBV5-1 and TRBJ2-5, with 9 bases that match TRBD2. CDR3 length: 14 residues. V was clipped by 5 bases and J by 5 bases; unmatched bases: 7. The germline V gene has CDR1 SGHRS and CDR2 YFSETQ. The CDR3 DNA reads as TGCGCCAGCAGACCTCTAGCGGGGATGGAGACCCAGTACTTC. Encoded protein: CASRPLAGMETQYF.

This clone was counted once. V gene TRBV7-6 combines with J gene TRBJ2-3; 7 nucleotides agree with TRBD2. CDR1 is SGHVS and CDR2 is FNYEAQ in the germline V gene. This CDR3 is 16 amino acids long. With V trimmed by 5 bases and J by 1 base, 9 bases remained unmatched. CDR3 sequence: CASSPLGLAGTDTQYF. CDR3 nucleotide sequence: TGTGCCAGCAGCCCCCTGGGGCTAGCGGGCACAGATACGCAGTATTTT.

The chain employs TRBV7-9 and TRBJ2-7, with 11 bases lining up with TRBD1. Per the germline V gene, CDR1 is SEHNR and CDR2 is FQNEAQ (reference sequence). CDR3 length equals 17 residues. With V trimmed by 1 base and J by 3 bases, 8 bases remained unmatched. The CDR3 nucleotides are TGTGCCAGCAGCTTAGGAATGTGGGGACAGGGGGTCTACGAGCAGTACTTC. Encoded protein: CASSLGMWGQGVYEQYF.

The chain couples TRBV6-4 to TRBJ2-1, with 9 bases that match TRBD2. The CDR3 loop spans 14 amino acids. Per germline, CDR1 MRHNA and CDR2 SNTAGT. Trimming cost V 4 bases and J 6 bases; bases outside gene matches: 4. The CDR3 is CASSASGEPNEQFF. CDR3 nucleotide sequence: TGTGCCAGCAGTGCTAGCGGGGAACCCAATGAGCAGTTCTTC.

J is TRBJ1-6 and V is TRBV19; D is unresolved. The CDR3 is 12 amino acids. Trimming removed 7 bases at V and 6 bases at J, with 7 bases between. Germline CDR1 is LNHDA and CDR2 is SQIVND (reference sequence). CDR3 region: CASNTLNSPLHF. The CDR3 DNA reads as TGTGCCAGTAATACTCTTAATTCACCCCTCCACTTT.

This clone has just one count. The V gene is TRBV6-6, the J gene TRBJ2-7; 8 nucleotides match TRBD1. Germline CDR1 MNHNY, CDR2 SVGAGI (reference sequence). The junction had 6 bases not matched to a gene; V was cut back by 6 bases and J by 2 bases. The CDR3 covers 14 residues. The DNA for the CDR3 is TGTGCCAGCAGCCGTGGACAGGGCGCCTACGAGCAGTACTTC. It translates to CASSRGQGAYEQYF.

The chain couples TRBV3-1 (or the pseudogene TRBV3-2) to TRBJ1-2, with no clear D. The CDR3 runs to 14 residues. Germline-derived CDR1 and CDR2 are LGHDT and YNNKEL (reference sequence). Trimming removed 7 bases at V and 4 bases at J, with 16 bases between. CDR3 nucleotide sequence: TGTGCCAGCATCCCCTCGGAGCAACCCTATGGCTACACCTTC. As protein: CASIPSEQPYGYTF.

The J gene is TRBJ1-2, the V gene TRBV5-6, with D tentatively TRBD1 (5 bases). V lost 0 bases to trimming and J lost 8 bases, with 11 bases between them. The CDR3 contains 13 residues. Germline-derived CDR1 and CDR2 are SGHDT and YYEEEE. Here the CDR3 reads CASSLGGVEGYTF. In DNA, the CDR3 is TGTGCCAGCAGCTTGGGGGGCGTAGAAGGCTACACCTTC.

V usage is TRBV2 and J usage is TRBJ1-3, with TRBD1 as a possible D gene (6 bases). Germline V gene sequence: CDR1 SNHLY, CDR2 FYNNEI. The CDR3 runs 15 residues. The V end lost 4 bases, the J end lost 0 bases, and 10 bases lay between the germline ends. This chain's CDR3 is CASSGTVVSGNTIYF. CDR3 bases: TGTGCCAGCAGTGGGACAGTAGTCTCTGGAAACACCATATATTTT.

The chain has TRBV5-4 and TRBJ2-7; the D gene is possibly TRBD1 (5 bases). V was shortened by 10 bases and J by 3 bases, with 20 bases between the two germline ends. The germline gives CDR1 SGHNT, CDR2 YYREEE (reference sequence). The CDR3 consists of 14 residues. CDR3 in DNA: TGTGCCGACACGCCCCCGGGTAGGGGCTACGAGCAGTACTTC. Translating it yields CADTPPGRGYEQYF.